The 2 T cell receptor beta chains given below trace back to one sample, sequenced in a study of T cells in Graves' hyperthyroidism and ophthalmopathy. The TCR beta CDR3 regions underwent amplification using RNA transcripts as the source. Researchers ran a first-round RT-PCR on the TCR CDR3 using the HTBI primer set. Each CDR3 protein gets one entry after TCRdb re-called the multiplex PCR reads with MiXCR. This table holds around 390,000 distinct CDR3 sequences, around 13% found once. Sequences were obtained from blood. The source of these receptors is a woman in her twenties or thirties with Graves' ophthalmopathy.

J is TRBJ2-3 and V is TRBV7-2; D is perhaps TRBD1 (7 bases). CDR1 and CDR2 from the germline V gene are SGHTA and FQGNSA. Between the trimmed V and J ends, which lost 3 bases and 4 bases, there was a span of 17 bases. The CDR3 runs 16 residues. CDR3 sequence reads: CASSFPQGGSADTQYF. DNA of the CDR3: TGTGCCAGCAGCTTCCCTCAGGGGGGTAGCGCAGATACGCAGTATTTT.

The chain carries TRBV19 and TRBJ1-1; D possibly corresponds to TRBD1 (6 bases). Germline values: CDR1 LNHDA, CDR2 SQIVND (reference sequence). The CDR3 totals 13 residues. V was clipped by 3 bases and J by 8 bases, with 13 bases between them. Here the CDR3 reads CASSMSRGSEAFF. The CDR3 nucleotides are TGTGCCAGTAGTATGAGCAGGGGATCAGAAGCTTTCTTT.